These 14 T cell receptor beta chains share one sample of origin, sequenced in a study of PD-1 blockade in classical Hodgkin lymphoma. Data came from immunoSEQ multiplex PCR; TCRdb stores just in-frame clones and leaves some out. The table lists approximately 9,000 clones, roughly 75% of them singletons. The time point here: cycle 4 day 1 (C4D1), after less than 7 weeks of nivolumab. Every patient relapsed after autologous stem cell transplantation, and brentuximab vedotin exposure varied. Magnetic negative selection purified CD4+ T cells from thawed PBMCs. The input for sequencing was CD4+ T cells from blood, taken before the fourth cycle of nivolumab. These receptors were collected from a human donor with classical Hodgkin lymphoma.

J is TRBJ1-1 and V is TRBV19; weak D call: TRBD1 (6 bases). The CDR3 runs to 14 residues. V gave up 5 bases and J gave up 6 bases, with 16 bases separating them. The germline V gene encodes CDR1 LNHDA and CDR2 SQIVND (reference sequence). The CDR3 loop reads CASSPQGRLPEAFF. As DNA, the CDR3 is TGTGCCAGTAGTCCGCAGGGGCGCCTACCTGAAGCTTTCTTT.

J is TRBJ2-5 and V is TRBV5-4; D is perhaps TRBD1 or TRBD2 (5 bases each). The V and J ends lost 3 bases and 4 bases respectively, with 10 bases between them. CDR3 length equals 13 residues. In germline, CDR1 is SGHNT, CDR2 YYREEE (reference sequence). The CDR3 here is CASSSTRGETQYF. CDR3 DNA sequence: TGTGCCAGCAGCTCTACTAGGGGAGAGACCCAGTACTTC.

This sequence joins TRBV11-2 and TRBJ2-3; D is unclear. Germline CDR1 reads SGHAT; CDR2 reads FQNNGV. This CDR3 region has 11 residues. V shed 5 bases and J shed 2 bases, with 2 bases lying between them. The chain's CDR3 is CASSHTDTQYF. The CDR3 nucleotides are TGTGCCAGCAGCCACACAGATACGCAGTATTTT.

The chain links TRBV4-2 to TRBJ1-6; D unresolved. V lost 4 bases and J lost 6, with 10 bases in between. CDR3 length equals 14 residues. Per germline, CDR1 LGHNA and CDR2 YNFKEQ. CDR3 sequence: CASSPQNLNSPLHF. The CDR3 DNA reads as TGTGCCAGCAGCCCACAAAACCTTAATTCACCCCTCCACTTT.

The chain links TRBV5-1 to TRBJ2-3; tentatively, D is TRBD1 (6 bases). The V end was cut by 0 bases, the J end by 3 bases, with 8 bases between. The germline CDR1 and CDR2 sequences are SGHRS and YFSETQ. The CDR3 is 14 residues long. The CDR3: CASSLDRETDTQYF. DNA of the CDR3: TGCGCCAGCAGCTTGGACAGGGAGACAGATACGCAGTATTTT.

This clone was picked up one time. The chain links TRBV6-6 to TRBJ1-5; D is ambiguous. Deletions cut 6 bases from V and 12 bases from J, with 18 bases between. The CDR3 has 13 amino acids. Germline V gene lookup returns CDR1 MNHNY and CDR2 SVGAGI (reference sequence). CDR3 loop: CASSLIGLAGQHF. As DNA, the CDR3 is TGTGCCAGCAGCCTCATCGGCCTTGCTGGCCAGCATTTT.

The CDR3 protein is CASSLGTGGGSNQPQHF. CDR3 sequence (DNA): TGTGCCAGCAGTTTGGGTACGGGGGGCGGAAGCAATCAGCCCCAGCATTTT. The V and J genes are TRBV28 and TRBJ1-5; the D gene is possibly TRBD1 (6 bases). Germline V gene lookup returns CDR1 MDHEN and CDR2 SYDVKM. The CDR3 is 17 residues long. Trimming cost V 3 bases and J 1 base, with 16 bases left between them. The whole variable domain, remainder taken from reference TRBV28 and TRBJ1-5, is DVKVTQSSRYLVKRTGEKVFLECVQDMDHENMFWYRQDPGLGLRLIYFSYDVKMKEKGDIPEGYSVSREKKERFSLILESASTNQTSMYLCASSLGTGGGSNQPQHFGDGTRLSIL.

J is TRBJ1-5 and V is TRBV30, with D perhaps matching TRBD1 (5 bases). CDR3 size: 13 residues. CDR1 is GTSNPN and CDR2 is SVGIG in the germline V gene (reference sequence). V lost 1 base to trimming and J lost 4 bases, with 8 bases between them. CDR3 nucleotide sequence: TGTGCCTGGAGTGATCAGGGTAATCAGCCCCAGCATTTT. This sequence encodes CAWSDQGNQPQHF.

The chain employs TRBV7-9 and TRBJ1-4; 9 nucleotides align to TRBD1. V was pared by 5 bases and J by 5 bases, with 3 bases of the junction left unmatched. Germline loops: CDR1 SEHNR, CDR2 FQNEAQ (reference sequence). The CDR3 has 14 residues. The DNA for the CDR3 is TGTGCCAGCAGCGCGGACAGGGGCAATGAAAAACTGTTTTTT. The encoded protein is CASSADRGNEKLFF.

This clone has only a few counts. This rearrangement joins TRBV7-9 to TRBJ2-7; 12 bases agree with TRBD1. The trim removed 4 bases at V and 7 bases at J, leaving 8 bases unmatched. Germline loops: CDR1 SEHNR, CDR2 FQNEAQ (reference sequence). CDR3 length equals 15 residues. The DNA of the CDR3 is TGTGCCAGCAGCTCAGGGACAGGGGGCGCGCGGGAGCAGTACGTC. Amino acid sequence: CASSSGTGGAREQYV.

The chain links TRBV27 to TRBJ2-5; a weak D match, TRBD2 (6 bases). CDR1 and CDR2 (germline): MNHEY, SMNVEV (reference sequence). V lost 5 bases to trimming and J lost 2 bases, with 12 bases between them. The CDR3 is made up of 14 amino acids. The CDR3 is CASSRRDLQETQYF. The DNA for the CDR3 is TGTGCCAGCAGTCGCCGGGACTTACAAGAGACCCAGTACTTC.

The chain employs TRBV7-2 and TRBJ1-3, with 7 bases lining up with TRBD1. This CDR3 spans 13 amino acids. Trimming took 4 bases from V and 11 from J; bases not matched to a gene: 8. Germline lookup yields CDR1 SGHTA and CDR2 FQGNSA. CDR3 sequence (DNA): TGTGCCAGCAGCTCTGACAGGGCAAGGGCCATATATTTT. Encoded protein: CASSSDRARAIYF.

This clone was counted a few times. The rearrangement links TRBV27 to TRBJ1-6; D possibly corresponds to TRBD1 (5 bases). This CDR3 is 14 amino acids long. Between the trimmed V and J ends, which lost 4 bases and 8 bases, there was a span of 12 bases. The germline CDR1 and CDR2 sequences are MNHEY and SMNVEV (reference sequence). DNA of the CDR3: TGTGCCAGCAGTTGGGGGGGGGTTGATTCACCCCTCCACTTT. Protein product: CASSWGGVDSPLHF.

J is TRBJ1-1 and V is TRBV6-1, with TRBD1 matching 7 bases. CDR1 and CDR2 from the germline V gene are MNHNS and SASEGT. The ends lost 10 bases at V and 0 bases at J; junction bases unmatched: 5. This CDR3 has 13 amino acids. The chain's CDR3 is CATEQGMNTEAFF. The CDR3 nucleotides read TGTGCCACTGAACAGGGGATGAACACTGAAGCTTTCTTT.